The present T cell receptor beta chain was sequenced within a study of T cell responses to AZD1222 COVID-19 vaccine. Produced via immunoSEQ multiplex PCR; TCRdb's table is partial and in-frame only. The top ten hold approximately 7.2% of the sample, which has 150,000 or so clones, about 88% seen once. This CDR3 has 18 residues. Looked up from germline, CDR1 is MDHEN and CDR2 is SYDVKM. The V end lost 6 bases, the J end lost 3 bases, and 26 bases lay between the germline ends. This TCR derives from an adult who had recovered from COVID-19. Here the sequenced sample was peripheral blood, taken after recovery from COVID-19. This chain joins TRBV28 and TRBJ1-2; the D gene is possibly TRBD1 (6 bases). The CDR3 DNA is TGTGCCAGCAGCCGTGGGGGGCGCGGGGCCCTGGGCGACTATGGCTACACCTTC. Protein: CASSRGGRGALGDYGYTF.